The 21 T cell receptor beta chains listed next were all sequenced from one sample in a study of blood T cells in healthy people across ages. With a J-beta primer mix and a sample-barcoded 5' primer, a second PCR ran 7 to 11 cycles. TCRdb recomputed calls from the 5' RACE reads with MiXCR, one row per CDR3 protein. This sample has about 1,400,000 distinct CDR3 sequences; about 43% occur once, and the top ten carry under 8%. The sequencing sample was made of blood. The origin of the receptors is a young woman in good health.

V usage is TRBV3-1 and J usage is TRBJ2-7; D is unresolved. Germline-derived CDR1 and CDR2 are LGHDT and YNNKEL (reference sequence). The CDR3 length is 14 residues. With 3 bases removed from V and 0 bases from J, the gap between germline ends came to 9 bases. For the CDR3, the DNA is TGTGCCAGCAGCCATCTTGGGGACTCCTACGAGCAGTACTTC. Protein sequence: CASSHLGDSYEQYF.

This clonotype was seen only a few times. The chain combines TRBV4-1 with TRBJ2-1; D gene unclear. Trimming removed 1 base at V and 0 bases at J, with 10 bases between. This CDR3 has 16 amino acids. Per the germline V gene, CDR1 is MGHRA and CDR2 is YSYEKL. The CDR3 DNA reads TGCGCCAGCAGCCAAGTTCACAGAGGCTCCTACAATGAGCAGTTCTTC. The encoded protein is CASSQVHRGSYNEQFF.

This chain connects TRBV7-2 to TRBJ2-3; no reliable D call. The germline V gene has CDR1 SGHTA and CDR2 FQGNSA. The CDR3 length is 12 residues. Trimming left V 6 bases short and J 2 bases short, with 6 bases between. In DNA, the CDR3 is TGTGCCAGCAGGGCTACCACAGATACGCAGTATTTT. The encoded protein is CASRATTDTQYF.

This clonotype was counted ten times or more. The V gene is TRBV12-3 or TRBV12-4, the J gene TRBJ2-7; 8 nucleotides align to TRBD1. V shed 8 bases and J 6 bases; nucleotides not matched to a gene: 6. The CDR3 totals 12 residues. The CDR3 sequence is CASSPTGGEQYF. DNA for the CDR3: TGTGCCAGCTCACCTACAGGGGGCGAGCAGTACTTC.

This clonotype was observed a handful of times. The rearrangement uses TRBV27 and TRBJ1-2, with 10 positions matching TRBD1. V was clipped by 2 bases and J by 2 bases; unmatched bases: 11. Germline V lookup: CDR1 MNHEY, CDR2 SMNVEV (reference sequence). The CDR3 is made up of 18 amino acids. The CDR3 nucleotides are TGTGCCAGCAGTTTAGAACGCCGACAGGGGGCCGGAAACTATGGCTACACCTTC. It yields the protein CASSLERRQGAGNYGYTF.

This clonotype appeared many times. The chain's CDR3 is CAISLAGELETQYF. The CDR3 nucleotides read TGTGCCATCAGTCTAGCGGGAGAACTGGAGACCCAGTACTTC. The V call is TRBV10-3, the J call TRBJ2-5; TRBD2 aligns across 10 bases. Germline V lookup: CDR1 ENHRY, CDR2 SYGVKD. CDR3 length: 14 amino acids. V lost 5 bases and J lost 5; bases outside the gene matches: 5.

V and J are TRBV7-9 and TRBJ2-1; D is unclear. Germline V gene lookup returns CDR1 SEHNR and CDR2 FQNEAQ (reference sequence). This CDR3 comprises 13 residues. V lost 5 bases and J 5 bases, leaving 10 bases between the germline ends. The CDR3 here is CASSLEWDNEQFF. CDR3 DNA: TGTGCCAGCAGCCTCGAATGGGACAATGAGCAGTTCTTC.

The rearrangement uses TRBV5-1 and TRBJ2-7; 12 bases are shared with TRBD2. The CDR3 loop spans 16 amino acids. V gave up 0 bases and J gave up 7 bases; unmatched junction bases: 8. Germline CDR1 reads SGHRS; CDR2 reads YFSETQ. CDR3 nucleotide sequence: TGCGCCAGCAGCTTGGGTCCGACTAGCGGGAGAAGGGAGCAGTACTTC. This translates into CASSLGPTSGRREQYF.

The chain uses TRBV27 and TRBJ1-2, with D uncertain. Germline lookup yields CDR1 MNHEY and CDR2 SMNVEV (reference sequence). Trimming stripped 3 bases from V and 8 bases from J, with 16 bases between. CDR3 size: 14 residues. CDR3 in amino acids: CASSFGYSTGGYTF. The CDR3 DNA reads TGTGCCAGCAGTTTTGGATATTCCACCGGAGGCTACACCTTC.

The V gene is TRBV2, the J gene TRBJ2-7, with D perhaps TRBD2 (5 bases). Trimming removed 10 bases at V and 5 bases at J, with 18 bases between. The CDR3 is 13 residues long. The germline CDR1 and CDR2 sequences are SNHLY and FYNNEI. CDR3 DNA: TGTGCCACCAGAGTCCGGGGATCCGACGAGCAGTACTTC. It specifies CATRVRGSDEQYF.

The chain joins TRBV9 to TRBJ1-3; D unclear. The ends were cut back, 1 base at V and 2 bases at J, with 4 bases in the middle. CDR1 is SGDLS, CDR2 YYNGEE, per germline. The CDR3 is made up of 13 amino acids. The CDR3 DNA sequence: TGTGCCAGCAGCGTAAGGACTGGAAACACCATATATTTT. It encodes CASSVRTGNTIYF. Together with reference TRBV9 and TRBJ1-3, the CDR3 gives the full variable domain: DSGVTQTPKHLITATGQRVTLRCSPRSGDLSVYWYQQSLDQGLQFLIQYYNGEERAKGNILERFSAQQFPDLHSELNLSSLELGDSALYFCASSVRTGNTIYFGEGSWLTVV.

The J gene is TRBJ2-1, the V gene TRBV29-1; D is unresolved. The germline V gene encodes CDR1 SQVTM and CDR2 ANQGSEA. The CDR3 length is 11 residues. The ends were cut back, 6 bases at V and 10 bases at J, with 13 bases in the middle. CDR3 bases: TGCAGCGTAGTTGACCTCCACGAGCAGTTCTTC. Residues: CSVVDLHEQFF.

The J gene is TRBJ2-2, the V gene TRBV6-2 or TRBV6-3; D gene unclear. Germline V lookup: CDR1 MNHEY, CDR2 SVGEGT. This CDR3 comprises 13 residues. V lost 1 base and J 6 bases, leaving 6 bases between the germline ends. CDR3 sequence: CASSYFQAGELFF. The CDR3 region has the DNA TGTGCCAGCAGTTACTTCCAGGCCGGGGAGCTGTTTTTT.

This rearrangement joins TRBV6-1 to TRBJ2-3; tentative D call: TRBD2 (6 bases). V was clipped by 6 bases and J by 2 bases, with 15 bases between them. CDR3 length: 15 residues. CDR1 and CDR2 from the germline V gene are MNHNS and SASEGT. For the CDR3, the DNA is TGTGCCAGCAGGGTTAGCGGAGGATTCACAGATACGCAGTATTTT. Its protein is CASRVSGGFTDTQYF.

The sample holds a few counts of this clonotype. The V gene is TRBV6-1, the J gene TRBJ2-6, with a weak D call TRBD2 (5 bases). CDR1 is MNHNS, CDR2 SASEGT, per germline. Trimming pared 6 bases from V and 0 bases from J, leaving 12 bases between. The CDR3 runs to 16 residues. CDR3 DNA sequence: TGTGCCAGCAGGGATTTTGGGAGCTCTGGGGCCAACGTCCTGACTTTC. This codes for CASRDFGSSGANVLTF.

The CDR3 nucleotides are TGCGCCAGCAGCCCCACTAGCGGGAGCCTCGAGCAGTACTTC. Its translation is CASSPTSGSLEQYF. This chain connects TRBV5-1 to TRBJ2-4; 11 positions agree with TRBD2. The J call is uncertain, as TRBJ2-7 better fits the DNA end. Germline V CDR1 and CDR2: SGHRS, YFSETQ. The CDR3 covers 14 residues.

This clonotype was counted between two and nine times. This chain links TRBV18 with TRBJ2-3, with D possibly matching TRBD2 (5 bases). The length of the CDR3 is 18 residues. The ends were cut back, 1 base at V and 4 bases at J, with 21 bases in the middle. CDR1 and CDR2 from the germline V gene are KGHSH and LQKENI. The CDR3 bases are TGTGCCAGCTCACCACTGCAGGCTGCGGGTCTTTGGGCAGATACGCAGTATTTT. Protein: CASSPLQAAGLWADTQYF.

This sequence joins TRBV5-1 and TRBJ1-2, with no clear D. Germline CDR1 reads SGHRS; CDR2 reads YFSETQ. The CDR3 length is 12 residues. V lost 2 bases and J lost 11, with 13 bases in between. The CDR3 loop is CASSFSFEGYTF. The CDR3, as DNA: TGCGCCAGCAGCTTCTCCTTTGAGGGTTACACCTTC.

In this sample, this clonotype turned up a few times. The chain joins TRBV20-1 to TRBJ2-2, with TRBD2 as a possible D gene (7 bases). The CDR3 has 17 amino acids. Germline values: CDR1 DFQATT, CDR2 SNEGSKA (reference sequence). V lost 0 bases to trimming and J lost 7 bases, with 21 bases between them. CDR3 in amino acids: CSARDPRGGARDGELFF. The DNA for the CDR3 is TGCAGTGCTAGAGATCCGCGTGGGGGGGCCCGGGACGGGGAGCTGTTTTTT.

The chain recombines TRBV3-1 with TRBJ2-1; TRBD1 or TRBD2 may be the D gene (5 bases each). CDR3 size: 15 residues. Germline V CDR1 and CDR2: LGHDT, YNNKEL (reference sequence). Trimming took 0 bases from V and 13 from J, leaving 19 bases between them. The CDR3 DNA follows: TGTGCCAGCAGCCAAGATTCGGGGCAAGGTGAGACCCAGTTCTTC. Translated, it gives CASSQDSGQGETQFF.

This clonotype came up many times. The chain carries TRBV5-1 and TRBJ1-2; weak D call: TRBD1 (5 bases). V was clipped by 3 bases and J by 6 bases, with 12 bases between them. Per the germline V gene, CDR1 is SGHRS and CDR2 is YFSETQ. CDR3 length: 13 residues. CDR3 protein: CASSSEGMDGYTF. CDR3 coding DNA: TGCGCCAGCAGCTCCGAGGGGATGGATGGCTACACCTTC.